These 15 T cell receptor beta chains originate from one sample sequenced in a study of OX40 agonist ivuxolimab in advanced cancers. Profiling relied on immunoSEQ multiplex PCR, and the TCRdb table lists in-frame clones only, not all of them. The repertoire holds 25,000 to 30,000 clones, with less than 90% as singletons. The starting material was CD4+ or CD8+ T cells sorted from blood, obtained in a trial of the OX40 agonist ivuxolimab. The receptors here all came from an adult with an advanced solid tumor such as melanoma, head and neck, liver or kidney cancer.

The V call is TRBV7-6, the J call TRBJ1-6; unclear D gene. With 2 bases removed from V and 7 bases from J, the gap between germline ends came to 15 bases. Germline CDR1 is SGHVS and CDR2 is FNYEAQ. This CDR3 spans 16 amino acids. The chain's CDR3 is CASSLSSGLFNSPLHF. CDR3 coding DNA: TGTGCCAGCAGCTTATCCTCCGGACTGTTCAATTCACCCCTCCACTTT.

The chain joins TRBV4-1 to TRBJ2-7, with 7 bases that match TRBD1. Germline lookup yields CDR1 MGHRA and CDR2 YSYEKL. This CDR3 has 16 amino acids. J was trimmed by 3 bases and V by 0 bases; bases with no gene match: 8. The CDR3: CASSQDSRYRGYEQYF. The CDR3 DNA is TGCGCCAGCAGCCAAGATAGTAGGTACAGGGGCTACGAGCAGTACTTC.

CDR3 coding DNA: TGTGCCAGCAGCTTACTCGCGGGGAATCACAATGAGCAGTTCTTC. Translated, it gives CASSLLAGNHNEQFF. The genes are TRBV7-6 and TRBJ2-1, with D possibly matching TRBD2 (6 bases). Trimming removed 2 bases from V and 5 bases from J, with 13 bases in between. Germline-derived CDR1 and CDR2 are SGHVS and FNYEAQ. The CDR3 sequence is 15 residues long. Full variable domain (missing parts from reference TRBV7-6 and TRBJ2-1): GAGVSQSPRYKVTKRGQDVALRCDPISGHVSLYWYRQALGQGPEFLTYFNYEAQQDKSGLPNDRFSAERPEGSISTLTIQRTEQRDSAMYRCASSLLAGNHNEQFFGPGTRLTVL.

The chain employs TRBV5-1 and TRBJ2-1; 8 bases align to TRBD1. The J segment lost 4 bases and the V segment lost 5 bases, leaving 2 bases of the junction unmatched. The CDR3 is 13 residues long. Germline V lookup: CDR1 SGHRS, CDR2 YFSETQ. The DNA of the CDR3 is TGCGCCAGCAGGACAGGGGAGTACAATGAGCAGTTCTTC. Translation gives CASRTGEYNEQFF.

V gene TRBV20-1 combines with J gene TRBJ2-1; D is unclear. Germline CDR1 reads DFQATT; CDR2 reads SNEGSKA (reference sequence). CDR3 length: 11 amino acids. The V end lost 4 bases, the J end lost 0 bases, and 1 base lay between the germline ends. CDR3 coding DNA: TGCAGTGCTACCTCCTACAATGAGCAGTTCTTC. Translation: CSATSYNEQFF.

This chain links TRBV19 with TRBJ1-1; D is possibly TRBD1 (6 bases). V was trimmed by 5 bases and J by 5 bases, leaving 15 bases between them. The germline V gene has CDR1 LNHDA and CDR2 SQIVND (reference sequence). The CDR3 has 14 amino acids. CDR3 bases: TGTGCCAGTAGTGCGTCCCAGGGGTGGACTGAAGCTTTCTTT. It encodes CASSASQGWTEAFF.

J is TRBJ2-7 and V is TRBV7-7; 9 nucleotides line up with TRBD1. Germline-derived CDR1 and CDR2 are SSHAT and FNYEAQ (reference sequence). The junction had 4 bases not matched to a gene; V was cut back by 1 base and J by 3 bases. The CDR3 spans 15 residues. CDR3: CASSLDDRGNYEQYF. DNA of the CDR3: TGTGCCAGCAGCTTAGATGACAGGGGGAACTACGAGCAGTACTTC.

This chain connects TRBV7-6 to TRBJ1-1; possible D gene TRBD1, 6 bases. Germline CDR1 reads SGHVS; CDR2 reads FNYEAQ. Trimming removed 0 bases from V and 4 bases from J, with 12 bases in between. CDR3 size: 15 residues. CDR3 in amino acids: CASSLAGRGGTEAFF. Here the CDR3 DNA reads TGTGCCAGCAGCTTAGCGGGCAGGGGCGGCACTGAAGCTTTCTTT.

In nucleotides, the CDR3 is TGTGCCAGCAGCCCAGGAAACACTCTGAACACCGGGGAGCTGTTTTTT. It specifies CASSPGNTLNTGELFF. The chain carries TRBV13 and TRBJ2-2; no firm D call. The germline gives CDR1 PRHDT, CDR2 FYEKMQ (reference sequence). The CDR3 sequence is 16 residues long. V was cut by 5 bases and J by 1 base, with 14 bases left in between.

This clone occurred once. The chain combines TRBV6-5 with TRBJ2-3; 7 bases line up with TRBD2. The CDR3 has 12 residues. The germline CDR1 and CDR2 sequences are MNHEY and SVGAGI. V lost 6 bases, J lost 10 bases, and 7 bases stayed unmatched. The CDR3 DNA sequence: TGTGCCAGCAGCCCGACTAGCAGTTCGCAGTATTTT. It translates to CASSPTSSSQYF.

This clone has only one observation. The chain has TRBV4-3 and TRBJ2-1; no reliable D call. Germline lookup yields CDR1 LGHNA and CDR2 YSLEER. The V end lost 0 bases, the J end lost 0 bases, and 9 bases lay between the germline ends. The CDR3 extends over 16 amino acids. For the CDR3, the DNA is TGCGCCAGCAGCCAAGATACTTTAAGCTCCTACAATGAGCAGTTCTTC. Translating gives CASSQDTLSSYNEQFF.

In DNA form, the CDR3 reads TGTGCCAGTAGTCCCGGGAGTAGCGGGGTCCCGGGCACCGGGGAGCTGTTTTTT. Translation: CASSPGSSGVPGTGELFF. This chain joins TRBV19 and TRBJ2-2; TRBD2 matches 8 bases. V was pared by 5 bases and J by 4 bases, with 15 bases of the junction left unmatched. The CDR3 loop spans 18 amino acids. Germline V gene sequence: CDR1 LNHDA, CDR2 SQIVND (reference sequence).

This chain uses TRBV6-1 with TRBJ1-4, with TRBD1 identical over 7 bases. The germline V gene has CDR1 MNHNS and CDR2 SASEGT. V lost 2 bases to trimming and J lost 6 bases; unmatched junction nucleotides: 9. This CDR3 is built from 16 residues. CDR3 loop: CASSEPLTGRDEKLFF. CDR3 DNA: TGTGCCAGCAGTGAACCCCTGACAGGGAGGGATGAAAAACTGTTTTTT.

This chain connects TRBV21-1 to TRBJ2-7; the listed D gene, TRBD2, was not tested against the DNA. TRBV21-1 is a pseudogene segment. This CDR3 region has 18 residues. CDR3 sequence reads: CASSPLVGSGGLIYEQYF. CDR3 DNA: TGTGCCAGCAGCCCCCTAGTTGGGAGCGGGGGACTTATTTACGAGCAGTACTTC.

The V and J genes are TRBV6-5 and TRBJ1-1, with TRBD1 as a possible D gene (6 bases). Between the trimmed V and J ends, which lost 0 bases and 2 bases, there was a span of 10 bases. Germline assignment: CDR1 MNHEY and CDR2 SVGAGI. The CDR3 is 15 residues long. CDR3 sequence reads: CASSYSRGGNTEAFF. The CDR3 DNA is TGTGCCAGCAGTTACTCAAGGGGGGGTAACACTGAAGCTTTCTTT.